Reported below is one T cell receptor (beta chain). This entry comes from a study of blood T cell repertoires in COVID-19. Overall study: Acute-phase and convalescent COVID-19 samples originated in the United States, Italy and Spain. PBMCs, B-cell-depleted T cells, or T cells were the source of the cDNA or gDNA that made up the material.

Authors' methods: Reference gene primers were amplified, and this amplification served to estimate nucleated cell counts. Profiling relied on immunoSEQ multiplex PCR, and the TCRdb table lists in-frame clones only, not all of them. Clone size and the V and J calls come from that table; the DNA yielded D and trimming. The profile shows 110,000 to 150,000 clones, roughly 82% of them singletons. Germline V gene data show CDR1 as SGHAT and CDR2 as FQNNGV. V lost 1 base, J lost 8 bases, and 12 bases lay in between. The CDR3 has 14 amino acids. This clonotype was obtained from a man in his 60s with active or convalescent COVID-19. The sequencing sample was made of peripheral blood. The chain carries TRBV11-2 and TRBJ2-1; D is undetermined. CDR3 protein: CASSLVVGLDEQFF. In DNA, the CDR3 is TGTGCCAGCAGCTTAGTAGTGGGCCTCGATGAGCAGTTCTTC.